This TCR beta chain was profiled in a study of blood T cell repertoires in COVID-19. TCRdb's table, derived via immunoSEQ multiplex PCR, lists solely in-frame clones and lacks some. Of 100,000 to 120,000 clones in the sample, under 75% were seen once. Trimming at V came to 2 bases and at J to 2 bases, leaving 4 bases not matched to a gene. The germline V gene encodes CDR1 SGHAT and CDR2 FQNNGV. CDR3 length: 16 residues. This TCR was sampled from a woman aged 55-69 years with acute or convalescent COVID-19. The chain links TRBV11-2 to TRBJ2-1; 9 bases are a match to TRBD2. Sequenced: peripheral blood. The CDR3 DNA reads as TGTGCCAGCAGCTTAAGATCTAGCGGGGCCTACAATGAGCAGTTCTTC. Amino acid sequence: CASSLRSSGAYNEQFF. Full variable domain (missing parts from reference TRBV11-2 and TRBJ2-1): EAGVAQSPRYKIIEKRQSVAFWCNPISGHATLYWYQQILGQGPKLLIQFQNNGVVDDSQLPKDRFSAERLKGVDSTLKIQPAKLEDSAVYLCASSLRSSGAYNEQFFGPGTRLTVL.